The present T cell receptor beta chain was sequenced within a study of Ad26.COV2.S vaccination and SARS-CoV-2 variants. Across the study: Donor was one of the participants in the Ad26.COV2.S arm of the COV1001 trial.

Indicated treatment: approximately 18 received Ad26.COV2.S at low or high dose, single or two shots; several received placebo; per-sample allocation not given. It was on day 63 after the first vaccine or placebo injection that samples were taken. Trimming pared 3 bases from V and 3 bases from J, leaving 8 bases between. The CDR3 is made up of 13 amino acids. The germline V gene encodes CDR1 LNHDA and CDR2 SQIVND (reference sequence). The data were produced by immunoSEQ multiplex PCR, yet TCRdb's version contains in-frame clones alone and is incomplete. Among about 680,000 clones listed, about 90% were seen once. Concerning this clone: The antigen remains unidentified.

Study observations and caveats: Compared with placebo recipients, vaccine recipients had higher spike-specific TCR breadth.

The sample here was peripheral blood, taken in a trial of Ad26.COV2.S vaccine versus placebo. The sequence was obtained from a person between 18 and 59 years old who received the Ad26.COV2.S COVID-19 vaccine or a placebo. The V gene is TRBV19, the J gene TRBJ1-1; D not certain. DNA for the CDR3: TGTGCCAGTAGTATCGGGAGCGACACTGAAGCTTTCTTT. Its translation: CASSIGSDTEAFF.